This TCR beta chain was found in a study of beta chain features in type 1 diabetes. Findings and caveats of the study: Among patients with Type 1 diabetes, TCRB CDR3s were moderately but significantly shorter in every one of the four CD4+ subsets.

With respect to this clone: Its antigen is not identified.

The entirety of the isolated RNA underwent reverse transcription, so expressed TCRB transcripts were sequenced. The protocol was immunoSEQ multiplex PCR, while the TCRdb copy is restricted to in-frame clones and leaves out a portion. Of roughly 700,000 clones listed, about an eighth were seen once; the top ten hold 0.022%. The length of the CDR3 is 17 residues. Germline CDR1 SGHNT, CDR2 YYREEE (reference sequence). Trimming cost V 0 bases and J 4 bases; bases outside gene matches: 12. The chain combines TRBV5-4 with TRBJ1-2; 7 bases are shared with TRBD1. The sequenced material came from naive CD4+ T cells from blood. The origin of this receptor is a man aged 18 to 29 with type 1 diabetes. CDR3 residues: CASSLEGGAPPSYGYTF. The CDR3 region has the DNA TGTGCCAGCAGCTTGGAAGGGGGCGCCCCCCCCAGCTATGGCTACACCTTC. The full variable domain, completed using reference TRBV5-4 and TRBJ1-2, is ETGVTQSPTHLIKTRGQQVTLRCSSQSGHNTVSWYQQALGQGPQFIFQYYREEENGRGNFPPRFSGLQFPNYSSELNVNALELDDSALYLCASSLEGGAPPSYGYTFGSGTRLTVV.